This T cell receptor (beta chain) was captured by sequencing in a study of early T cells in non-severe SARS-CoV-2 infection (dated by TCRdb to the early 2020s). Regarding the complete study: Because TCR sequencing was done on bulk RNA from unsorted whole blood, the alpha and beta chains could not be paired.

The study at large found these results: VDJdb matching was skewed toward anti-spike CD8 responses and likely underestimated virus-specific expansions by missing private and CD4 specificities.

Comment on this clonotype: Which antigen it targets is not known. Per-base quality was not reported, and no clone a single base away is much larger than it.

The CDR3 runs 14 residues from the cysteine to the phenylalanine. Just the 42-base CDR3 DNA is kept, in frame starting at base 1. The germline V gene (reference sequence) provides CDR1 DFQATT and CDR2 SNEGSKA. Compared with germline, V lacks 1 base and J lacks 5 bases; bases without a gene match: 7. Set within a cohort of healthcare workers in London, UK, this nested case-control study involved weekly PCR testing of nasopharyngeal swabs along with blood sampling. Healthcare workers were enrolled in the week of the UK lockdown, from 23 to 31 March 2020, and were followed every week for up to roughly 15 weeks. Library creation used 5' RACE. Sequenced using a NextSeq 500. In the TCR library protocol, unique molecular identifiers were attached to individual cDNA molecules to correct for PCR bias and sequencing error. Both TCR alpha and beta chains were sequenced, and tight co-correlation was observed between alpha and beta sequence abundances in each sample. The paper's processing steps were these. Decombinator V4 was used to annotate the V gene, J gene and CDR3 of the TCR sequences. Expanded TCRs were defined as changing significantly between any two time points under a Poisson model with p below 0.0001. TCR abundances were normalised to the total number of TCRs sequenced per sample and were expressed as counts per million. TRAV1-2 paired with TRAJ12, TRAJ20 or TRAJ33 defined MAIT TCRs, while TRAV10 paired with TRAJ18 defined iNKT TCRs. VDJdb, accessed 1 November 2021, was searched for CMV, EBV and SARS-CoV-2 annotated TCRs, with TCRs annotated for multiple antigens excluded. The public sequencing data were trimmed at Q25 with fastp and processed into clonotypes with MiXCR by TCRdb, which kept only in-frame beta chains. Each CDR3 protein appears once, grouped with its most common genes and DNA. TCRdb's processing, not the authors' own work, is the source of the V and J calls. The sample records approximately 85,000 distinct CDR3 sequences, 10% to 15% of which are singletons. The ten largest clonotypes hold approximately 7% of the sample.

The chain is assembled from TRBV20-1 and TRBJ2-7, with 8 bases aligning to TRBD2. The sample taken for sequencing was whole blood. This TCR was sampled from an adult who was a healthcare worker with PCR-confirmed SARS-CoV-2 infection or an uninfected control (not recorded which). The bases read TGCAGTGCTAGAGGGACGGGAGGGCGGAACGAGCAGTACTTC. Its protein is CSARGTGGRNEQYF.